This T cell receptor beta chain was recorded in a study of neurological immune-mediated disorders. Whole-study findings and limits: HTLV-1-associated myelopathy had the most TCR clonal expansion, whereas multiple sclerosis had the least (lower than in healthy controls). Expanded clones shared no CDR3 amino acid sequences across subjects, suggesting private repertoires in all groups.

Trimming took off 2 bases at V and 7 bases at J, with 12 bases between the two ends. Germline CDR1 and CDR2: SGHAT and FQNNGV. The CDR3 is 14 amino acids. This clonotype was seen repeatedly, ten times or more. Antigen specificity is unknown. Synthesis of cDNA used 5'RACE (with 10-nucleotide random UMIs). TCRdb reprocessed the 5' RACE reads via MiXCR and lists one record per CDR3 protein. The table lists around 46,000 distinct CDR3 sequences, about 25% of them singletons, with roughly 25% in the top ten. This chain connects TRBV11-2 to TRBJ2-1; possibly TRBD2 for D (6 bases). The receptor was isolated from a woman aged 70-85 years in good health. Sequenced sample: PBMCs. The CDR3 loop reads CASSLLVAVNEQFF. The DNA for the CDR3 is TGTGCCAGCAGCTTATTAGTAGCGGTTAATGAGCAGTTCTTC.